This T cell receptor beta chain emerged from a study of blood T cell repertoires in COVID-19. Across the study: The United States, Italy and Spain were the sources of the acute and convalescent COVID-19 samples. The analysed material was cDNA or gDNA that came from T cells, B-cell-depleted T cells, or PBMCs.

CDR1 and CDR2 (germline): SGHVS, FNYEAQ. The CDR3 consists of 13 residues. After removal of 8 bases from V and 7 bases from J, the junction contained 5 bases not matched to a gene. As handled by the study authors: Estimated nucleated cell counts came from reference gene primer amplification. Data came from immunoSEQ multiplex PCR; TCRdb stores just in-frame clones and leaves some out. The V and J calls and the clone size are those of that table, but D and trimming were determined from the DNA. The table lists about 70,000 clones, more than 60% of them singletons. The V and J genes are TRBV7-6 and TRBJ1-6; 7 bases line up with TRBD1. Sequencing was carried out using peripheral blood. This receptor was obtained from a human donor in a cohort sampled during active COVID-19. In DNA form, the CDR3 reads TGTGCCAGCTCTGGGACAGACAATTCACCCCTCCACTTT. Translating it yields CASSGTDNSPLHF. Complete variable domain (other parts from reference TRBV7-6 and TRBJ1-6): GAGVSQSPRYKVTKRGQDVALRCDPISGHVSLYWYRQALGQGPEFLTYFNYEAQQDKSGLPNDRFSAERPEGSISTLTIQRTEQRDSAMYRCASSGTDNSPLHFGNGTRLTVT.